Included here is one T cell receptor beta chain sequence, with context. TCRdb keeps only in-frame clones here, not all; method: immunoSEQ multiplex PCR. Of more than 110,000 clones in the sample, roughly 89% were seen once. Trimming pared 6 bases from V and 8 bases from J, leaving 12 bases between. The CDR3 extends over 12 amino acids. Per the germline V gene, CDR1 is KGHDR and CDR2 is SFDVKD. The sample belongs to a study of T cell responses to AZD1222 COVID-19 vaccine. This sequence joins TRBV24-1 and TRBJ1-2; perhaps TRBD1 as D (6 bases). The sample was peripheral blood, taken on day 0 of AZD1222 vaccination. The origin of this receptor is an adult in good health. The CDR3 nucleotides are TGTGCCACCAGTCTACAGGGAGACGGCTACACCTTC. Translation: CATSLQGDGYTF.